A single sample is the source of the 15 T cell receptor beta chains below, sequenced in a study of response to subunit inactivated influenza vaccine. Via MiXCR, TCRdb re-called the RT-PCR reads, giving one row per CDR3 protein. Here the sample spans about 700,000 distinct CDR3 sequences, approximately 14% being singletons. The sequences come from PBMCs from blood, collected less than 15 days before vaccination. The source is a man in his fifties or sixties who received an inactivated influenza vaccine.

This chain links TRBV6-1 with TRBJ2-1, with 11 bases that match TRBD2. The V gene end was trimmed by 4 bases and the J gene end by 0 bases; junction bases not matched to a gene: 5. The CDR3 sequence is 17 residues long. Germline V CDR1 and CDR2: MNHNS, SASEGT. CDR3 amino acids: CASSAGLAVVSYNEQFF. The CDR3 nucleotides are TGTGCCAGCAGTGCGGGACTAGCGGTCGTCTCCTACAATGAGCAGTTCTTC.

The chain links TRBV6-1 to TRBJ1-5, with D possibly being TRBD1 (5 bases). From germline, CDR1 is MNHNS and CDR2 SASEGT. V gave up 2 bases and J gave up 4 bases, with 15 bases separating them. This CDR3 region has 16 residues. Written as DNA, the CDR3 is TGTGCCAGCAGTGAATCGGGCCTGTGGGGGAATCAGCCCCAGCATTTT. It is translated as CASSESGLWGNQPQHF.

The chain links TRBV27 to TRBJ2-7; 9 bases match TRBD1. The CDR3 covers 15 residues. CDR1 MNHEY and CDR2 SMNVEV come from the germline V gene (reference sequence). V shed 5 bases, J shed 2 bases, and the junction held 7 bases outside the gene matches. The CDR3 protein is CASSPGQGKTYEQYF. DNA for the CDR3: TGTGCCAGCAGTCCAGGACAGGGGAAAACCTACGAGCAGTACTTC.

The genes are TRBV20-1 and TRBJ2-1; TRBD2 aligns across 10 bases. After removal of 1 base from V and 10 bases from J, the junction contained 19 bases not matched to a gene. The CDR3 covers 18 residues. Germline assignment: CDR1 DFQATT and CDR2 SNEGSKA (reference sequence). The CDR3 region is CSARGESSGSTGSKEQFF. CDR3 DNA sequence: TGCAGTGCTAGAGGCGAGTCTAGCGGGAGTACAGGATCGAAAGAGCAGTTCTTC.

The chain couples TRBV7-2 to TRBJ2-3; maybe TRBD1 (5 bases). Trimming removed 2 bases from V and 4 bases from J, with 13 bases in between. Germline CDR1 SGHTA, CDR2 FQGNSA. This CDR3 region has 15 residues. The chain's CDR3 is CASSLSWGAADTQYF. In DNA, the CDR3 is TGTGCCAGCAGCTTAAGCTGGGGCGCCGCAGATACGCAGTATTTT.

This clonotype has just a few counts. J is TRBJ2-3 and V is TRBV4-2, with 9 bases aligning to TRBD2. The CDR3 contains 17 residues. Germline loops: CDR1 LGHNA, CDR2 YNFKEQ. V lost 1 base and J lost 4; bases outside the gene matches: 9. The CDR3: CASSQGRASGEADTQYF. CDR3 DNA: TGTGCCAGCAGCCAAGGAAGGGCTAGCGGGGAGGCAGATACGCAGTATTTT.

Points on this clonotype: Just one base apart from a much larger clone, this may be a read error. This sequence joins TRBV3-1 and TRBJ2-5; possibly TRBD1 for D (5 bases). CDR1 is LGHDT, CDR2 YNNKEL, per germline (reference sequence). This CDR3 is built from 13 residues. The CDR3 DNA reads TGTGCCAGCAATAGGGGAATCCAAGAGACCCACTACTTC. Residues: CASNRGIQETHYF.

In this sample, this clonotype turned up a few times. V and J are TRBV27 and TRBJ1-6; 7 bases match TRBD1. CDR1 MNHEY and CDR2 SMNVEV come from the germline V gene (reference sequence). The V and J ends lost 6 bases and 2 bases, in that order; junction bases with no gene match: 4. The CDR3 is 15 residues long. As DNA, the CDR3 is TGTGCCAGCAGCCAGACAGGGACCTATAATTCACCCCTCCACTTT. This sequence encodes CASSQTGTYNSPLHF.

The chain couples TRBV7-9 to TRBJ1-2; possible D gene TRBD1, 6 bases. V was cut by 1 base and J by 3 bases, with 9 bases left in between. Germline assignment: CDR1 SEHNR and CDR2 FQNEAQ (reference sequence). The CDR3 totals 14 residues. The CDR3 loop is CASSLVPGDYGYTF. The CDR3 bases are TGTGCCAGCAGCTTAGTTCCAGGGGACTATGGCTACACCTTC.

This clonotype was counted only a few times. The chain employs TRBV20-1 and TRBJ2-1; TRBD2 matches at 8 bases. V lost 0 bases to trimming and J lost 6 bases; unmatched junction nucleotides: 7. CDR1 DFQATT and CDR2 SNEGSKA come from the germline V gene (reference sequence). The CDR3 sequence is 15 residues long. The CDR3 coding sequence is TGCAGTGCTAGAGACGTGCGGGGGGCCAGCAATGAGCAGTTCTTC. Residues: CSARDVRGASNEQFF.

This chain joins TRBV5-1 and TRBJ2-7; 8 bases are shared with TRBD2. The CDR3 is 15 amino acids. CDR1 is SGHRS and CDR2 is YFSETQ in the germline V gene. Trimming cost V 0 bases and J 3 bases; bases outside gene matches: 5. CDR3: CASSLASGRLYEQYF. The CDR3 nucleotides are TGCGCCAGCAGCTTGGCTAGCGGGCGGCTCTACGAGCAGTACTTC.

This clonotype was counted a few times. J is TRBJ2-5 and V is TRBV29-1; 8 positions agree with TRBD2. The CDR3 length is 13 residues. Germline trimming cut 5 bases from V and 6 bases from J; bases unmatched to any gene: 8. CDR1 is SQVTM, CDR2 ANQGSEA, per germline. CDR3 DNA: TGCAGCGTTACCGGGAGGGCCCTGAAGACCCAGTACTTC. Translation: CSVTGRALKTQYF. Together with reference TRBV29-1 and TRBJ2-5, the CDR3 gives the full variable domain: SAVISQKPSRDICQRGTSLTIQCQVDSQVTMMFWYRQQPGQSLTLIATANQGSEATYESGFVIDKFPISRPNLTFSTLTVSNMSPEDSSIYLCSVTGRALKTQYFGPGTRLLVL.

This chain uses TRBV2 with TRBJ1-6; no clear D. Per germline, CDR1 SNHLY and CDR2 FYNNEI. Trimming pared 4 bases from V and 7 bases from J, leaving 11 bases between. The CDR3 covers 14 residues. CDR3 in DNA: TGTGCCAGCAGTGTTCAGGCGCCGAATTCACCCCTCCACTTT. As protein: CASSVQAPNSPLHF.

The chain joins TRBV28 to TRBJ2-5; perhaps TRBD1 as D (6 bases). Germline V lookup: CDR1 MDHEN, CDR2 SYDVKM. The germline V and J ends were trimmed by 1 base and 5 bases, with 14 bases remaining between them. The CDR3 length is 15 residues. The CDR3 protein is CASSLSDRRQETQYF. CDR3 sequence (DNA): TGTGCCAGCAGTTTATCTGACAGGAGGCAGGAGACCCAGTACTTC.

CDR3 sequence reads: CASSMAASSYNSPLHF. CDR3 DNA sequence: TGCGCCAGCAGCATGGCAGCAAGCTCCTATAATTCACCCCTCCACTTT. The V and J genes are TRBV5-1 and TRBJ1-6, with D hard to call. CDR1 SGHRS and CDR2 YFSETQ come from the germline V gene. V lost 4 bases to trimming and J lost 0 bases, with 11 bases between them. CDR3 size: 16 residues.